This T cell receptor (beta chain) was profiled in a study of T cell clusters in autoimmune cytopenias. As for the study in general: The mean age of healthy donor controls was 56 years, the median approximately 60 years.

The CDR3 consists of 14 residues. Germline-derived CDR1 and CDR2 are KGHSH and LQKENI. TRB rearrangements were amplified by touch-down multiplex PCR with mixed TRB-A/B primers. From its re-call of the multiplex PCR reads, TCRdb lists each CDR3 protein once, without DNA. The sample shows about 15,000 distinct CDR3 sequences, and roughly 3.6% sits with its ten largest clones. TRB amplification used around 0.25 ug of peripheral blood genomic DNA. These records were also assigned to another study, of T cell repertoires in aging, cancer and after chemotherapy. From that report: Compared with age-matched healthy donors, untreated hematological or solid cancer patients showed higher blood TCR clonality. No conclusions about immunological memory after chemotherapy can be drawn from the repertoire data.

The clonotype comes from a human donor in good health. The sequencing input was peripheral blood. V gene TRBV18 combines with J gene TRBJ1-2; the D gene TCRdb calls, TRBD1, cannot be checked with no DNA. CDR3 residues: CASSPGGQLYGYTF.